Listed here are 12 T cell receptor beta chains from one sample, sequenced in a study of CD8+ T cells in alopecia areata. The authors extracted RNA and reverse transcribed it into cDNA as the sequencing template. Assay: immunoSEQ multiplex PCR; the TCRdb copy retains only in-frame clones and omits some. The sample shows more than 150,000 clones, about 50% of them seen only once. Sequenced here: CD8+ T cells sorted from blood, sampled at week 0. The receptor set was obtained from a human donor with alopecia areata.

The chain employs TRBV5-1 and TRBJ1-1, with D possibly matching TRBD1 (6 bases). V was shortened by 3 bases and J by 1 base, with 13 bases between the two germline ends. Germline V lookup: CDR1 SGHRS, CDR2 YFSETQ. CDR3 length: 15 amino acids. The CDR3 DNA reads TGCGCCAGCAGCTCGAGCCGGGACACGAACACTGAAGCTTTCTTT. This encodes CASSSSRDTNTEAFF.

The chain recombines TRBV4-1 with TRBJ2-3; no reliable D call. The CDR3 has 15 amino acids. V lost 0 bases and J 1 base, leaving 8 bases between the germline ends. Germline CDR1 and CDR2: MGHRA and YSYEKL. CDR3 bases: TGCGCCAGCAGCCAAGATCCACGGGGCACAGATACGCAGTATTTT. This codes for CASSQDPRGTDTQYF.

This chain links TRBV20-1 with TRBJ2-7; no clear D gene. Trimming stripped 6 bases from V and 3 bases from J, with 9 bases between. Germline CDR1 DFQATT, CDR2 SNEGSKA (reference sequence). The CDR3 covers 11 residues. As DNA, the CDR3 is TGCAGTGCGACGCAGGACTACGAGCAGTACTTC. Its protein is CSATQDYEQYF.

The chain couples TRBV4-1 to TRBJ2-1, with unresolved D. The V gene's germline CDR1 is MGHRA and CDR2 YSYEKL. The CDR3 extends over 12 amino acids. V was shortened by 4 bases and J by 8 bases, with 9 bases between the two germline ends. The DNA of the CDR3 is TGCGCCAGCAGCCCCCTTGGGGATGAGCAGTTCTTC. Amino acids: CASSPLGDEQFF.

The table lists this clone with a few counts. This chain links TRBV2 with TRBJ2-3; D is uncertain. Deletions cut 8 bases from V and 0 bases from J, with 15 bases between. CDR1 is SNHLY and CDR2 is FYNNEI in the germline V gene. The CDR3 extends over 15 amino acids. The CDR3 sequence: CASLGVLTSTDTQYF. CDR3 sequence (DNA): TGTGCCAGCCTTGGGGTCCTGACTAGCACAGATACGCAGTATTTT.

This chain connects TRBV25-1 to TRBJ2-5; D is unresolved. Trimming shortened V by 3 bases and J by 1 base, and 9 bases separated the two germline ends. CDR1 and CDR2 from the germline V gene are MGHDK and SYGVNS. This CDR3 has 14 residues. This CDR3 reads CASSDVGFQETQYF. CDR3 coding DNA: TGTGCCAGCAGTGACGTGGGGTTCCAAGAGACCCAGTACTTC.

The sample holds one count of this clone. The chain employs TRBV29-1 and TRBJ1-2, with D unresolved. V gave up 1 base and J gave up 3 bases, with 6 bases separating them. This CDR3 comprises 12 residues. CDR1 and CDR2 (germline): SQVTM, ANQGSEA. The CDR3 DNA reads as TGCAGCGTTGAAGGAGGGTACTATGGCTACACCTTC. Its translation is CSVEGGYYGYTF.

The gene calls are TRBV7-2 and TRBJ2-3; D is ambiguous. With 5 bases removed from V and 2 bases from J, the gap between germline ends came to 5 bases. Germline V CDR1 and CDR2: SGHTA, FQGNSA. This CDR3 is built from 12 residues. The CDR3 nucleotides are TGTGCCAGCAGCCCTTACACAGATACGCAGTATTTT. Protein product: CASSPYTDTQYF.

This chain links TRBV30 with TRBJ1-2; D gene ambiguous. Germline CDR1 GTSNPN, CDR2 SVGIG (reference sequence). The CDR3 has 14 residues. Trimming removed 0 bases from V and 3 bases from J, with 11 bases in between. CDR3 amino acids: CAWSVRTGYYGYTF. The CDR3 DNA reads TGTGCCTGGAGTGTACGGACGGGCTACTATGGCTACACCTTC.

This clone was detected once. The chain uses TRBV15 and TRBJ2-4, with TRBD1 identical over 10 bases. The V gene's germline CDR1 is LNHNV and CDR2 YYDKDF (reference sequence). The CDR3 spans 15 residues. V was pared by 8 bases and J by 6 bases, with 10 bases of the junction left unmatched. In DNA, the CDR3 is TGTGCCACCGGGGACAGGGGATGGGTCGGAAACATTCAGTACTTC. Its translation: CATGDRGWVGNIQYF.

The gene calls are TRBV30 and TRBJ2-3; TRBD2 matches at 8 bases. The CDR3 runs 15 residues. Germline loops: CDR1 GTSNPN, CDR2 SVGIG (reference sequence). V lost 0 bases and J lost 5; bases outside the gene matches: 7. The CDR3 nucleotides read TGTGCCTGGAGTGTACCGGGGGGGATCCTAGATACGCAGTATTTT. It translates to CAWSVPGGILDTQYF.

The rearrangement uses TRBV29-1 and TRBJ2-3, with D tentatively TRBD2 (6 bases). The CDR3 has 13 amino acids. V gave up 4 bases and J gave up 0 bases, with 8 bases separating them. Germline lookup yields CDR1 SQVTM and CDR2 ANQGSEA. Written as DNA, the CDR3 is TGCAGCGTTGGGGGGGAGAGCACAGATACGCAGTATTTT. This translates into CSVGGESTDTQYF.